These T cell receptor beta chains were read from a single sample in a study of T-cell memory formation after mild COVID-19. Via MiXCR, TCRdb re-called the 5' RACE reads, giving one row per CDR3 protein. The sample consists of about 160,000 distinct CDR3 sequences, around 30% of them appearing once. Material for sequencing was PBMCs or a T cell subset sorted from them (not recorded which). These receptors originate from an adult woman who had mild COVID-19 (a few samples of this study predate the infection). Cell type and time point are not known. CDR3s include the opening cysteine and the closing phenylalanine or tryptophan. Fields, in order: CDR3 DNA, CDR3 protein, clone size, D gene, V gene, J gene. A D gene is named only where the DNA matches it firmly. Clone size, where shown, is once, few, many, or a class for clones that have expanded.

DNA: TGCGCCAGCAGCTTGGATAAAGGGTACACTGAAGCTTTCTTT
CDR3: CASSLDKGYTEAFF
size: few
D: .
V: TRBV5-1
J: TRBJ1-1

DNA: TGTGCCAGCAGCTCGGACAGGGGGCTGTATGAGACCCAGTACTTC
CDR3: CASSSDRGLYETQYF
size: .
D: TRBD1
V: TRBV6-2/TRBV6-3
J: TRBJ2-5

DNA: TGTGCCACCACGCGGGGGAACACCGGGGAGCTGTTTTTT
CDR3: CATTRGNTGELFF
size: few
D: .
V: TRBV6-5
J: TRBJ2-2

DNA: TGTGCCAGCAGCGTACAACAGGGGCCCCAAGAGACCCAGTACTTC
CDR3: CASSVQQGPQETQYF
size: .
D: TRBD1
V: TRBV9
J: TRBJ2-5

DNA: TGCGCCAGCAGCCAAGATTGGGGAGCAAAAGAGACCCAGTACTTC
CDR3: CASSQDWGAKETQYF
size: once
D: .
V: TRBV4-1
J: TRBJ2-5

DNA: TGCAGTGCTAGAGGGGACAGCAATTCCTACGAGCAGTACTTC
CDR3: CSARGDSNSYEQYF
size: few
D: TRBD1
V: TRBV20-1
J: TRBJ2-7

DNA: TGTGCCACCAGCAGAGATTCCGGGGGCAACACTGAAGCTTTCTTT
CDR3: CATSRDSGGNTEAFF
size: .
D: .
V: TRBV15
J: TRBJ1-1

DNA: TGTGCCAGCAGCGTCGGCCCGGGGGAGACCCAGTACTTC
CDR3: CASSVGPGETQYF
size: .
D: .
V: TRBV9
J: TRBJ2-5

DNA: TGCAGCGCCGACGGATACTATGGCTACACCTTC
CDR3: CSADGYYGYTF
size: .
D: .
V: TRBV29-1
J: TRBJ1-2

DNA: TGTGCCAGCAGGGAGAGCGGGAGGAGGAACGGGGAGCTGTTTTTT
CDR3: CASRESGRRNGELFF
size: .
D: TRBD2
V: TRBV25-1
J: TRBJ2-2

DNA: TGTGCCAGCAGCTCCCACAGGGTGATAACTTGGGACACCATATATTTT
CDR3: CASSSHRVITWDTIYF
size: .
D: .
V: TRBV7-2
J: TRBJ1-3

DNA: TGCAGTGCTACCAATTGGACGAGAGGGGAGCAGTACTTC
CDR3: CSATNWTRGEQYF
size: few
D: .
V: TRBV20-1
J: TRBJ2-7

DNA: TGCTCCAGCAGCCTAGCTTTAGCGGGGGGCCACGAGCAGTACTTC
CDR3: CSSSLALAGGHEQYF
size: .
D: TRBD2
V: TRBV4-1
J: TRBJ2-7

DNA: TGTGCCAGCACCTATATGGAGTGGGGGGATGGCTACACCTTC
CDR3: CASTYMEWGDGYTF
size: .
D: .
V: TRBV2
J: TRBJ1-2

DNA: TGTGCCAGCAGCTTGCAAGGGCCCAAAAACATTCAGTACTTC
CDR3: CASSLQGPKNIQYF
size: few
D: .
V: TRBV5-5
J: TRBJ2-4

DNA: TGCAGTGCTAGAGATCTAGCGGGAGGCGGGGAGCTGTTTTTT
CDR3: CSARDLAGGGELFF
size: many
D: TRBD2
V: TRBV20-1
J: TRBJ2-2

DNA: TGTGCCAGCAGTGGCCCAGTTTCAGGTTATGAGCAGTTCTTC
CDR3: CASSGPVSGYEQFF
size: few
D: .
V: TRBV2
J: TRBJ2-1

DNA: TGTGCCAGCAGCTTACAGGGGTTATTGTCACCCCTCCACTTT
CDR3: CASSLQGLLSPLHF
size: .
D: TRBD1
V: TRBV5-5
J: TRBJ1-6

DNA: TGCGCCAGCAGCCCTCAGGGTGGGAGCTCCTACGAGCAGTACTTC
CDR3: CASSPQGGSSYEQYF
size: few
D: .
V: TRBV5-1
J: TRBJ2-7

DNA: TGTGCCAGCAGCAAAGGGACTAGCGGGAGGGTACCCTACAATGAGCAGTTCTTC
CDR3: CASSKGTSGRVPYNEQFF
size: few
D: TRBD2
V: TRBV7-2
J: TRBJ2-1

DNA: TGTGCCAGCAGCTCGGGGGCCGGTCGACTCGTCTTC
CDR3: CASSSGAGRLVF
size: .
D: .
V: TRBV7-2
J: TRBJ1-2

DNA: TGCGCCAGCCAAAGGGACTTCTCCTACGAGCAGTACTTC
CDR3: CASQRDFSYEQYF
size: .
D: .
V: TRBV5-1
J: TRBJ2-7

DNA: TGTGCCAGTAGTGCGACCCCGAACACTGAAGCTTTCTTT
CDR3: CASSATPNTEAFF
size: few
D: .
V: TRBV19
J: TRBJ1-1

DNA: TGTGCCAGCAGTTTTAAGGGCGTTGGGACCTACACAGATACGCAGTATTTT
CDR3: CASSFKGVGTYTDTQYF
size: few
D: .
V: TRBV12-3/TRBV12-4
J: TRBJ2-3

DNA: TGTGCCAGCAGCTTGTGGGCGGGGGCCACAGATACGCAGTATTTT
CDR3: CASSLWAGATDTQYF
size: .
D: .
V: TRBV7-8
J: TRBJ2-3